A single sample is the source of the 28 T cell receptor beta chains below, sequenced in a study of T cell responses to AZD1222 COVID-19 vaccine. Clones were read by immunoSEQ multiplex PCR, and TCRdb kept only the in-frame ones, dropping some. The sample lists about 190,000 clones, about 92% occurring once. The sequences come from peripheral blood, collected on day 0 of AZD1222 vaccination. Receptors were obtained from an adult in good health.

The chain combines TRBV7-2 with TRBJ2-7; D tentatively fits TRBD1 or TRBD2 (5 bases each). The CDR3 sequence is 15 residues long. The V end lost 5 bases, the J end lost 1 base, and 15 bases lay between the germline ends. Germline CDR1 is SGHTA and CDR2 is FQGNSA. CDR3 residues: CASSPGRSWSYEQYF. CDR3 nucleotide sequence: TGTGCCAGCAGCCCGGGACGCAGCTGGTCCTACGAGCAGTACTTC.

This clone came up once. The chain carries TRBV7-9 and TRBJ1-1; 9 bases match TRBD1. The CDR3 loop spans 12 amino acids. Losses at the gene ends were 3 bases for V and 8 bases for J; bases not matched to a gene: 1. Germline V CDR1 and CDR2: SEHNR, FQNEAQ (reference sequence). Here the CDR3 DNA reads TGTGCCAGCAGCTTGGGGACAGGGGAAGCTTTCTTT. This gives the protein CASSLGTGEAFF.

The chain links TRBV27 to TRBJ2-5; D is unclear. The V end was cut by 5 bases, the J end by 1 base, with 14 bases between. The CDR3 spans 15 residues. Germline V CDR1 and CDR2: MNHEY, SMNVEV (reference sequence). CDR3 residues: CASSALDTIQETQYF. DNA of the CDR3: TGTGCCAGCAGTGCGTTAGACACCATCCAAGAGACCCAGTACTTC.

This chain uses TRBV6-5 with TRBJ1-2, with TRBD1 matching 7 bases. Trimming at V came to 10 bases and at J to 0 bases, leaving 8 bases not matched to a gene. CDR3 length: 14 amino acids. Per the germline V gene, CDR1 is MNHEY and CDR2 is SVGAGI. This CDR3 reads CATVGGQTNYGYTF. The CDR3, as DNA: TGTGCCACCGTTGGGGGACAGACTAACTATGGCTACACCTTC.

The rearrangement joins TRBV12-3 or TRBV12-4 to TRBJ2-7; unclear D gene. The CDR3 runs 12 residues. Trimming cost V 6 bases and J 2 bases, with 8 bases left between them. The CDR3: CASSPVAYEQYF. The CDR3 DNA sequence: TGTGCCAGCAGCCCGGTGGCCTACGAGCAGTACTTC.

The chain carries TRBV3-1 (or the pseudogene TRBV3-2) and TRBJ2-5; TRBD1 agrees at 7 bases. The V gene's germline CDR1 is LGHDT and CDR2 YNNKEL (reference sequence). Losses at the gene ends were 1 base for V and 5 bases for J; bases not matched to a gene: 7. The CDR3 extends over 15 amino acids. The CDR3 DNA reads TGTGCCAGCAGCCAAGGAAATAGGGGGCTCGAGACCCAGTACTTC. Amino acid sequence: CASSQGNRGLETQYF.

The CDR3 DNA is TGTGCCAGCAGCCAAGATGACGGGGCCGGAAACACCATATATTTT. Encoded protein: CASSQDDGAGNTIYF. V usage is TRBV14 and J usage is TRBJ1-3; perhaps TRBD1 as D (5 bases). The CDR3 is made up of 15 amino acids. V was trimmed by 0 bases and J by 4 bases, leaving 10 bases between them. Per germline, CDR1 SGHDN and CDR2 FVKESK.

The chain has TRBV7-9 and TRBJ2-1; 8 nucleotides agree with TRBD1. Unmatched junction bases numbered 5, after V lost 6 bases and J lost 4 bases. Per germline, CDR1 SEHNR and CDR2 FQNEAQ (reference sequence). There are 14 residues in the CDR3. CDR3 nucleotide sequence: TGTGCCAGCAGACCAGGGGGCCTTTACAATGAGCAGTTCTTC. This codes for CASRPGGLYNEQFF.

This chain uses TRBV7-9 with TRBJ2-3; D is possibly TRBD2 (6 bases). The CDR3 contains 12 residues. The germline V and J ends were trimmed by 5 bases and 9 bases, with 12 bases remaining between them. Germline lookup yields CDR1 SEHNR and CDR2 FQNEAQ (reference sequence). The CDR3 nucleotides are TGTGCCAGCAGCCGCTCCAGCGGGACGCAGTATTTT. Translated, it gives CASSRSSGTQYF.

This chain connects TRBV9 to TRBJ2-1; the match to TRBD2 covers 7 bases. V shed 2 bases, J shed 3 bases, and the junction held 8 bases outside the gene matches. Germline CDR1 is SGDLS and CDR2 is YYNGEE. The CDR3 totals 16 residues. CDR3 sequence: CASSVDGTNLYNEQFF. The CDR3 nucleotides are TGTGCCAGCAGCGTCGACGGGACTAACCTCTACAATGAGCAGTTCTTC. Looking up the rest from reference TRBV9 and TRBJ2-1 gives the full variable domain: DSGVTQTPKHLITATGQRVTLRCSPRSGDLSVYWYQQSLDQGLQFLIQYYNGEERAKGNILERFSAQQFPDLHSELNLSSLELGDSALYFCASSVDGTNLYNEQFFGPGTRLTVL.

The chain uses TRBV19 and TRBJ1-5; 7 bases line up with TRBD1. J lost 4 bases, V lost 4 bases, and 7 bases had no gene match. The CDR3 totals 15 residues. Germline V lookup: CDR1 LNHDA, CDR2 SQIVND (reference sequence). CDR3 sequence (DNA): TGTGCCAGTAGTACAGGTGGCAGGGGGAATCAGCCCCAGCATTTT. Its translation is CASSTGGRGNQPQHF.

V is TRBV18 and J is TRBJ1-2; possibly TRBD1 for D (6 bases). The V end lost 4 bases, the J end lost 4 bases, and 16 bases lay between the germline ends. This CDR3 is 15 amino acids long. Germline lookup yields CDR1 KGHSH and CDR2 LQKENI. This chain's CDR3 is CASSRDRMDFYGYTF. The CDR3 bases are TGTGCCAGCTCACGCGACAGGATGGACTTCTATGGCTACACCTTC.

The V and J genes are TRBV25-1 and TRBJ1-4, with a possible D match to TRBD1 (6 bases). The CDR3 sequence is 15 residues long. Trimming shortened V by 3 bases and J by 0 bases, and 8 bases separated the two germline ends. The germline V gene has CDR1 MGHDK and CDR2 SYGVNS. The CDR3 spells CASSDRDTTNEKLFF. CDR3 bases: TGTGCCAGCAGTGATCGGGACACAACTAATGAAAAACTGTTTTTT.

The J gene is TRBJ2-1, the V gene TRBV7-3; tentative D call: TRBD1 (6 bases). CDR1 and CDR2 (germline): SGHTA, FQGTGA. The CDR3 runs to 15 residues. Trimming pared 3 bases from V and 7 bases from J, leaving 16 bases between. The CDR3 here is CASSFGGGRGNEQFF. CDR3 bases: TGTGCCAGCAGCTTTGGTGGGGGCCGTGGGAATGAGCAGTTCTTC. The whole variable domain, filled in from reference TRBV7-3 and TRBJ2-1, reads GAGVSQTPSNKVTEKGKYVELRCDPISGHTALYWYRQSLGQGPEFLIYFQGTGAADDSGLPNDRFFAVRPEGSVSTLKIQRTERGDSAVYLCASSFGGGRGNEQFFGPGTRLTVL.

This sequence joins TRBV5-1 and TRBJ1-2, with 8 bases identical to TRBD1. CDR1 is SGHRS and CDR2 is YFSETQ in the germline V gene. Trimming cost V 0 bases and J 8 bases; bases outside gene matches: 9. The CDR3 covers 15 residues. The CDR3 DNA reads as TGCGCCAGCAGCTTGGCGGGGCAGGGGGCGCGGGGCTACACCTTC. Translation: CASSLAGQGARGYTF.

The chain employs TRBV7-2 and TRBJ2-2; 8 bases agree with TRBD2. Per the germline V gene, CDR1 is SGHTA and CDR2 is FQGNSA. The trim removed 8 bases at V and 7 bases at J, leaving 12 bases unmatched. The CDR3 loop spans 15 amino acids. The CDR3 DNA reads TGTGCCAGCTTCCCCCCGGGGGGGCGTGACGGGGAGCTGTTTTTT. This encodes CASFPPGGRDGELFF.

The chain recombines TRBV19 with TRBJ1-1; D is unresolved. Trimming pared 5 bases from V and 11 bases from J, leaving 12 bases between. CDR3 length: 11 residues. Looked up from germline, CDR1 is LNHDA and CDR2 is SQIVND (reference sequence). Written as DNA, the CDR3 is TGTGCCAGTAGTCTTTCGGGTGAGGCTTTCTTT. Its protein is CASSLSGEAFF. Full variable domain (rest looked up from reference TRBV19 and TRBJ1-1): DGGITQSPKYLFRKEGQNVTLSCEQNLNHDAMYWYRQDPGQGLRLIYYSQIVNDFQKGDIAEGYSVSREKKESFPLTVTSAQKNPTAFYLCASSLSGEAFFGQGTRLTVV.

The chain carries TRBV28 and TRBJ2-7; TRBD1 aligns across 11 bases. The length of the CDR3 is 15 residues. The V segment lost 4 bases and the J segment 3 bases; nucleotides outside the gene matches: 5. Germline V gene sequence: CDR1 MDHEN, CDR2 SYDVKM. The CDR3 coding sequence is TGTGCCAGCAGTTCCGGACAGGGGGCAATCTACGAGCAGTACTTC. Residues: CASSSGQGAIYEQYF.

The chain is built from TRBV6-4 and TRBJ1-1, with TRBD1 identical over 9 bases. Germline-derived CDR1 and CDR2 are MRHNA and SNTAGT. The CDR3 consists of 12 residues. With 2 bases clipped from V and 9 bases from J, the junction kept 1 base outside the gene matches. Here the CDR3 DNA reads TGTGCCAGCAGTGACGGGACAGGGAAAGCTTTCTTT. This encodes CASSDGTGKAFF.

This chain links TRBV7-7 with TRBJ1-1; weak D call: TRBD1 (6 bases). The germline V and J ends were trimmed by 3 bases and 2 bases, with 10 bases remaining between them. The CDR3 has 14 residues. Germline CDR1 is SSHAT and CDR2 is FNYEAQ (reference sequence). The CDR3 nucleotides are TGTGCCAGCAGCTTTGGGGGGGCAAACACTGAAGCTTTCTTT. It is translated as CASSFGGANTEAFF. Full variable domain (remainder filled in from reference TRBV7-7 and TRBJ1-1): GAGVSQSPRYKVTKRGQDVTLRCDPISSHATLYWYQQALGQGPEFLTYFNYEAQPDKSGLPSDRFSAERPEGSISTLTIQRTEQRDSAMYRCASSFGGANTEAFFGQGTRLTVV.

The chain links TRBV6-5 to TRBJ1-3; D unresolved. Between the trimmed V and J ends, which lost 5 bases and 1 base, there was a span of 9 bases. CDR1 is MNHEY and CDR2 is SVGAGI in the germline V gene. The length of the CDR3 is 14 residues. CDR3 coding DNA: TGTGCCAGCAGTCTAAAATCGTCTGGAAACACCATATATTTT. Residues: CASSLKSSGNTIYF.

This chain connects TRBV3-1 (or the pseudogene TRBV3-2) to TRBJ1-2; D gene unclear. The CDR3 length is 12 residues. Trimming pared 2 bases from V and 4 bases from J, leaving 5 bases between. Germline values: CDR1 LGHDT, CDR2 YNNKEL (reference sequence). CDR3 sequence reads: CASSQTSYGYTF. The CDR3 coding sequence is TGTGCCAGCAGCCAAACATCCTATGGCTACACCTTC.

This chain connects TRBV7-2 to TRBJ1-2; 8 nucleotides agree with TRBD1. Germline CDR1 is SGHTA and CDR2 is FQGNSA. The CDR3 loop spans 15 amino acids. The V segment lost 5 bases and the J segment 6 bases; nucleotides outside the gene matches: 11. CDR3 coding DNA: TGTGCCAGCAGCGGGCGACAGGGGAAAGTAGATGGCTACACCTTC. It specifies CASSGRQGKVDGYTF.

The gene calls are TRBV30 and TRBJ1-5; the D gene is possibly TRBD1 (6 bases). Deletions cut 3 bases from V and 3 bases from J, with 15 bases between. The CDR3 is 15 amino acids. Germline V gene sequence: CDR1 GTSNPN, CDR2 SVGIG (reference sequence). CDR3 loop: CAWSAQTGPNQPQHF. CDR3 nucleotides: TGTGCCTGGAGCGCCCAGACAGGCCCCAATCAGCCCCAGCATTTT.

The genes are TRBV18 and TRBJ1-2; D gene ambiguous. Trimming removed 5 bases at V and 4 bases at J, with 14 bases between. The CDR3 loop spans 14 amino acids. Germline loops: CDR1 KGHSH, CDR2 LQKENI. CDR3 sequence reads: CASSLGGQIYGYTF. The CDR3 nucleotides read TGTGCCAGCTCATTAGGAGGGCAGATCTATGGCTACACCTTC.

As DNA, the CDR3 is TGTGCCAGCAGTTCCGGACAGATTGCAACTAATGAAAAACTGTTTTTT. This codes for CASSSGQIATNEKLFF. This sequence joins TRBV28 and TRBJ1-4, with D perhaps TRBD1 (6 bases). This CDR3 contains 16 residues. Germline V gives CDR1 MDHEN, CDR2 SYDVKM. Between the trimmed V and J ends, which lost 4 bases and 0 bases, there was a span of 12 bases.

This chain links TRBV4-2 with TRBJ2-3, with D possibly matching TRBD1 (5 bases). V shed 0 bases and J shed 4 bases, with 14 bases lying between them. The CDR3 sequence is 16 residues long. Germline V gives CDR1 LGHNA, CDR2 YNFKEQ. CDR3 sequence (DNA): TGTGCCAGCAGCCAAGAAACAGGAATTAAAGCAGATACGCAGTATTTT. Translated: CASSQETGIKADTQYF.

This sequence joins TRBV6-2 or TRBV6-3 and TRBJ1-1; D unclear. This CDR3 spans 11 amino acids. V was cut by 0 bases and J by 9 bases, with 5 bases left in between. In germline, CDR1 is MNHEY, CDR2 SVGEGT. This chain's CDR3 is CASSYSGKAFF. In DNA, the CDR3 is TGTGCCAGCAGTTACTCAGGTAAAGCTTTCTTT.